Ten or more counts support the clone carrying this T cell receptor beta chain. These data come from a study of T cells in Graves' hyperthyroidism and ophthalmopathy. It was considered stable Graves' hyperthyroidism when ophthalmopathy did not progress within 18 months. Exclusion followed for patients with uncontrolled infection, other autoimmune disease, pregnancy or lactation. The CDR3 spans 15 residues. Germline loops: CDR1 SGHAT, CDR2 FQDESV (reference sequence). The trim removed 5 bases at V and 2 bases at J, leaving 3 bases unmatched. RNA transcripts served as the template for amplifying TCR beta CDR3 regions. The HTBI primer set was used in a first-round RT-PCR of the TCR CDR3. TCRdb passed the multiplex PCR reads through MiXCR, listing each CDR3 protein once. This sample has hundreds of thousands of distinct CDR3 sequences, with 15% to 19% found just once.

The chain combines TRBV11-1 with TRBJ2-7; 13 positions match TRBD2. The specimen sequenced was blood. This clonotype originated in a woman aged 18-29 years with Graves' hyperthyroidism. CDR3: CASSTGTSGAYEQYF. The CDR3 DNA reads as TGTGCCAGCAGCACGGGGACTAGCGGGGCCTACGAGCAGTACTTC.